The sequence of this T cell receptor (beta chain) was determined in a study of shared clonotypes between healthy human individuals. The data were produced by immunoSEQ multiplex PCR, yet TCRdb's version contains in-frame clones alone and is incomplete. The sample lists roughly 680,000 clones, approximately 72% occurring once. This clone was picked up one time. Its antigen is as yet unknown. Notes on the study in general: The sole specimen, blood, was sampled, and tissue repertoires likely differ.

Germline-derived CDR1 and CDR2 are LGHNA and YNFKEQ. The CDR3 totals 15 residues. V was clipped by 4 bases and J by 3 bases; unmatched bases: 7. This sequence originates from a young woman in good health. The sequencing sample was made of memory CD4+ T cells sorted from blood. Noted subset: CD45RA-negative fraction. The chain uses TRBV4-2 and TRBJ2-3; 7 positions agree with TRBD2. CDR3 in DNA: TGTGCCAGCAGCCTGGAAGCGGGAAAAACAGATACGCAGTATTTT. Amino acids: CASSLEAGKTDTQYF.